A selection of T cell receptor beta chains follows, all from one sample in a study of T cells in Graves' hyperthyroidism and ophthalmopathy. MiXCR, run by TCRdb on the multiplex PCR reads, gives a single entry per CDR3 protein. The data hold some 490,000 distinct CDR3 sequences, with under 25% observed a single time. Material: blood. These receptors were obtained from a woman aged 70 to 79 with Graves' ophthalmopathy. Both conserved end residues are part of each CDR3. D genes are given only for firm matches. Where a row states a size, it is once, few, many or the class of an expanded clone; other rows omit it.

j_call v_call clone_size d_call cdr3_nt cdr3_aa
TRBJ1-2 TRBV5-6 few - TGTGCCAGCAGCTTGGTAAGCGTCGAGGGCTACACCTTC CASSLVSVEGYTF
TRBJ1-5 TRBV5-6 - - TGTGCCAGCAGCTTCAGGGGTAGCAGCAATCAGCCCCAGCATTTT CASSFRGSSNQPQHF
TRBJ2-5 TRBV6-1 few - TGTGCCTCAACCCCAGGCAGCCCGAGGGAGACCCAGTACTTC CASTPGSPRETQYF
TRBJ2-1 TRBV20-1 - - TGCAGTGCTAGGGGACCCCCCGATGAGCAGTTCTTC CSARGPPDEQFF
TRBJ1-5 TRBV20-1 - TRBD1 TGCAGTGCCACTCGGGGGGCAGGGGGGCTTCTGAGAAATCAGCCCCAGCATTTT CSATRGAGGLLRNQPQHF
TRBJ2-7 TRBV2 - - TGTGCCAGCAGACAACGAGCGGGTGGTCTGGAGCAGTACTTC CASRQRAGGLEQYF
TRBJ2-1 TRBV20-1 few - TGCAGTGCTAGAGATCACTTTAGCGAGACGCAGTTCTTC CSARDHFSETQFF
TRBJ2-3 TRBV3-1 medium-sized - TGTGCCAGCAGCGGGTCGGGCACAGATACGCAGTATTTT CASSGSGTDTQYF
TRBJ2-7 TRBV6-1 - TRBD2 TGTGCCAGCAGTTGGGGACTAGCGGGTAACGAGCAGTACTTC CASSWGLAGNEQYF
TRBJ2-1 TRBV12-3/TRBV12-4 many - TGTGCCAGCAGTTTGGGGACCAACAACAATGAGCAGTTCTTC CASSLGTNNNEQFF
TRBJ2-3 TRBV29-1 - - TGCAGCGTTAAGGTGACCCCCGGGGAATCGCAGTATTTT CSVKVTPGESQYF
TRBJ2-2 TRBV9 - TRBD2 TGTGCCAGCAGCGTAGGGTGGGGGGGCACCGGGGAGCTGTTTTTT CASSVGWGGTGELFF
TRBJ2-1 TRBV27 few TRBD2 TGTGCCAGCAGTTTAGGGTCTAGCGGGAGAAACGATGAGCAGTTCTTC CASSLGSSGRNDEQFF
TRBJ1-5 TRBV20-1 - - TGCAGTGCTAACCTAGGGGCGGGACAGCCCCAGCATTTT CSANLGAGQPQHF
TRBJ2-3 TRBV29-1 many TRBD1 TGCAGCGTTGAAGGGGACAGGGGGCGCGGAGAGACAGATACGCAGTATTTT CSVEGDRGRGETDTQYF
TRBJ2-7 TRBV14 - - TGTGCCAGCAGCCAGAGCCCTTCCGACGAGCAGTACTTC CASSQSPSDEQYF
TRBJ2-3 TRBV7-8 few - TGTGCCAGCAGAGTGTTACCTAGCACAGATACGCAGTATTTT CASRVLPSTDTQYF
TRBJ1-1 TRBV10-3 - - TGTGCCATCAGCCCAGGGGCCACGAACACTGAAGCTTTCTTT CAISPGATNTEAFF
TRBJ2-2 TRBV6-2/TRBV6-3 few - TGTGCCAGCAGTTTCGACTCATCAAGGAAAAGGACCGGGGAGCTGTTTTTT CASSFDSSRKRTGELFF
TRBJ2-5 TRBV6-7 few - TGTGCCAGCAGTGCGCAGGGGTGGGGAGAGACCCAGTACTTC CASSAQGWGETQYF
TRBJ1-4 TRBV30 - - TGTGCCTGGAGGACAGCCGCAACTAATGAAAAACTGTTTTTT CAWRTAATNEKLFF
TRBJ2-5 TRBV14 - - TGTGCCAGCAGCCTTGGACGGCTAGCGCTACAAGAGACCCAGTACTTC CASSLGRLALQETQYF
TRBJ2-3 TRBV30 many - TGTGCCTGGAGTAAGTTGGAGGATACGCAGTATTTT CAWSKLEDTQYF
TRBJ1-2 TRBV5-6 - TRBD1 TGTGCCAGCAGCTCAACAGGGGGCGAAGGCTACACCTTC CASSSTGGEGYTF
TRBJ2-7 TRBV28 many - TGTGCCAGCACACAAAGGACGTATGAGCAGTACTTC CASTQRTYEQYF
TRBJ2-7 TRBV18 - TRBD1 TGTGCCAGCTCACGGACAGGGGTGGCTTATGAGCAGTACTTC CASSRTGVAYEQYF
TRBJ2-5 TRBV20-1 few - TGCAGTGCTTACACACCGATCGGGGGAGTCCTCCTGGAAGAGACCCAGTACTTC CSAYTPIGGVLLEETQYF
TRBJ1-5 TRBV6-1 - - TGTGCCAGCAGTCCAGCAAGGCAGCCCCAGCATTTT CASSPARQPQHF
TRBJ2-7 TRBV19 - - TGTGCCAGTAACCGCCGGGGCTCGGCCGAGCAGTACTTC CASNRRGSAEQYF
TRBJ1-2 TRBV19 once TRBD1 TGTGCCAGCCGGACAGGGGCCGGGGGCTATGGCTACACCTTC CASRTGAGGYGYTF
TRBJ2-7 TRBV10-3 few - TGTGCCATCAGCCTGGACAGCCTCTACGAGCAGTACTTC CAISLDSLYEQYF
TRBJ2-1 TRBV27 - - TGTGCCAGCAGTGTATTGATCTTCGGGGAGCAGTTCTTC CASSVLIFGEQFF
TRBJ1-4 TRBV7-2 - - TGTGCCAGCAGCCAGGCGGGTTTAGGGCCAACTAATGAAAAACTGTTTTTT CASSQAGLGPTNEKLFF
TRBJ2-2 TRBV6-1 few TRBD1 TGTGCCAGCAGGTCGGGACAGTCGAACACCGGGGAGCTGTTTTTT CASRSGQSNTGELFF
TRBJ1-2 TRBV5-1 few - TGCGCCAGCAGCTTGGAGGCAGGGAGAATCTATGGCTACACCTTC CASSLEAGRIYGYTF
TRBJ1-5 TRBV5-1 - - TGCGCCAGCAGCTTGGAAGATCAGCCCCAGCATTTT CASSLEDQPQHF
TRBJ2-3 TRBV5-1 - - TGCGCCAGCAGCTTCCAAGAAAGCACAGATACGCAGTATTTT CASSFQESTDTQYF
TRBJ2-7 TRBV25-1 - - TGTGCCAGCAGTGGTCTACTAGGGAATCTTCCTAACGAGCAGTACTTC CASSGLLGNLPNEQYF
TRBJ2-2 TRBV19 - - TGTGCCAGTATAAGTGGAATAGCTTCGGCCGGGGAGCTGTTTTTT CASISGIASAGELFF
TRBJ2-1 TRBV5-1 - TRBD2 TGCGCCAGCAGCTTGATAGCGGGAGGAATTAATGAGCAGTTCTTC CASSLIAGGINEQFF
TRBJ2-5 TRBV12-3/TRBV12-4 many - TGTGCCAGCAGTTCTTTAGAGACCCAGTACTTC CASSSLETQYF
TRBJ1-2 TRBV9 - - TGTGCCAGCAGCGTAGGGAGCGGGGCGCGGGGCTACACCTTC CASSVGSGARGYTF
TRBJ2-1 TRBV10-3 few - TGTGCCATCAGCCCAGCTACCTCGGCGGGAAATGAGCAGTTCTTC CAISPATSAGNEQFF
TRBJ1-1 TRBV30 many - TGTGCCTGGAGTGGCACTTATGAAGCTTTCTTT CAWSGTYEAFF
TRBJ2-7 TRBV27 many TRBD1 TGTGCCAGCAGTTTATCGACAGGGGGGAGCTCCTACGAGCAGTACTTC CASSLSTGGSSYEQYF
TRBJ2-7 TRBV10-1 - TRBD1 TGCGCCAGCAGTGAGCGGACAGGGGGTCTCGGGGACGAGCAGTACTTC CASSERTGGLGDEQYF
TRBJ1-5 TRBV7-8 - TRBD1 TGTGCCAGCAGCTTGGGACAGGGAGCAAGTCAGCCCCAGCATTTT CASSLGQGASQPQHF
TRBJ2-3 TRBV24-1 - TRBD2 TGTGCCACCAGTGATCTAGCGGGAGCGCAGTATTTT CATSDLAGAQYF
TRBJ1-1 TRBV28 many TRBD1 TGTGCCAGCAGTTGGACAGGGGGAACTGAAGCTTTCTTT CASSWTGGTEAFF
TRBJ2-7 TRBV20-1 many TRBD1 TGCAGTGCTATGGGACAGGGAGAATACGAGCAGTACTTC CSAMGQGEYEQYF
TRBJ2-2 TRBV5-1 few - TGCGCCAGCAGCTTGGTCAGGTCGAACACCGGGGAGCTGTTTTTT CASSLVRSNTGELFF
TRBJ1-1 TRBV19 once TRBD1 TGTGCCAGTAGGAAATCGGGGCAGGGGGCGATGAACACTGAAGCTTTCTTT CASRKSGQGAMNTEAFF
TRBJ2-7 TRBV3-1 - TRBD1 TGTGCCAGCAGCCGGGGGACAGGGGCCAACGAGCAGTACTTC CASSRGTGANEQYF
TRBJ1-5 TRBV28 few - TGTGCCAGCAGTCGGATACGGTTGACGAACAATCAGCCCCAGCATTTT CASSRIRLTNNQPQHF
TRBJ2-7 TRBV7-2 - TRBD2 TGTGCCAGCAGCCCAGGGACTACCTATTCCTACGAGCAGTACTTC CASSPGTTYSYEQYF
TRBJ2-1 TRBV11-2 many - TGTGCCAGCAGCTTAATCGCCGGGACCCTTACTTACAATGAGCAGTTCTTC CASSLIAGTLTYNEQFF
TRBJ1-1 TRBV9 - TRBD1 TGTGCCAGCAGCGTAGTTGCAGGGGGCTTGGGCACTGAAGCTTTCTTT CASSVVAGGLGTEAFF
TRBJ2-7 TRBV10-3 few - TGTGCCATCGGTCCCGGGACGGTCTACGAGCAGTACTTC CAIGPGTVYEQYF
TRBJ2-1 TRBV7-6 few TRBD2 TGTGCCAGCAGCTTAGTATGGGGCGGGGGTGAGCAGTTCTTC CASSLVWGGGEQFF